This record looks at one TCR beta chain sequence and its context. As processed by the authors: Using reference gene primer amplification, nucleated cell counts were estimated. The table came from immunoSEQ multiplex PCR; TCRdb's copy has only in-frame clones and leaves some out. D and trimming were read from the DNA, whereas the V and J calls and clone size are those reported in that table. The data show 250,000 or so clones, with roughly 88% seen just once and approximately 13% held by the top ten. The sample belongs to a study of blood T cell repertoires in COVID-19. The clonotype originates from a man at least 80 years old with acute or convalescent COVID-19. Input material: peripheral blood.

The CDR3 region has the DNA TGTGCCAGTGGCCACTTGAGGGCAGGGGATGAAAAACTGTTTTTT. Protein sequence: CASGHLRAGDEKLFF. This chain uses TRBV19 with TRBJ1-4, with D possibly TRBD1 on 6 matching bases. Looked up from germline, CDR1 is LNHDA and CDR2 is SQIVND (reference sequence). The CDR3 runs to 15 residues. Trimming removed 8 bases at V and 6 bases at J, with 19 bases between.